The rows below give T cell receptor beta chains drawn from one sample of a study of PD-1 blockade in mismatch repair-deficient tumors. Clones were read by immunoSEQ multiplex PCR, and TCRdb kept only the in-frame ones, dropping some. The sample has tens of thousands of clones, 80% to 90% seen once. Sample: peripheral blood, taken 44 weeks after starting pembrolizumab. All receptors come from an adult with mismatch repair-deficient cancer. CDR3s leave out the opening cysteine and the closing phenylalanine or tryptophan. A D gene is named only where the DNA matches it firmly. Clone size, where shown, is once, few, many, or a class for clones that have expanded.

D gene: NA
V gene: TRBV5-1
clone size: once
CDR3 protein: ASNKADSPNEQF

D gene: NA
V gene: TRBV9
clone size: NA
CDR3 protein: ASGPVGNEQF

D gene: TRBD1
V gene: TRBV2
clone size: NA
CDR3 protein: ASEQGYSYEQY

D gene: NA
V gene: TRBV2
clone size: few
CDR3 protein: ASSDQRGDYGYT

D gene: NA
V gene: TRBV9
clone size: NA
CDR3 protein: ASSPAEGVYNKNIQY

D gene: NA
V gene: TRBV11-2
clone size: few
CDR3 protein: ASSLVANSNQPQH

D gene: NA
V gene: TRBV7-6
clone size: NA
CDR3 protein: ASSLLGRNSYNEQF

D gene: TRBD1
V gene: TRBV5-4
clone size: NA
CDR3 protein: ASSAGQSSGNTIY

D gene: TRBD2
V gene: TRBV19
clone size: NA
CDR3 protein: ASIRTSGYGEQF

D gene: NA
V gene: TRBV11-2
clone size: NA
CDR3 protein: ASSSRGTRNYYEQY

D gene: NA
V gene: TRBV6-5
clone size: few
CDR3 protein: ASSGKVGEQY

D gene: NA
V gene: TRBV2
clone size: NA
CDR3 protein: ASSEHSSGNTIY

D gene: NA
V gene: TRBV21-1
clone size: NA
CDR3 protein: ASKIKGSEQF

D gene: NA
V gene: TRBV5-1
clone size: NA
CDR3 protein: ASRTSGTNEQF

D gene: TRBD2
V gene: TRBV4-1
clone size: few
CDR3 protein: ASSHLIAHSGREDTQY

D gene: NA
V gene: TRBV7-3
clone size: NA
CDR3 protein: ASSNSGANVLT

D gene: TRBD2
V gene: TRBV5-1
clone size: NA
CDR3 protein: ASSLSLAGDNEQF

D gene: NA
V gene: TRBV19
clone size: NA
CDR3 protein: ASSIGRNEQF

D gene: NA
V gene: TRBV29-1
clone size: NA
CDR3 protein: SVEEVGGGYGYT

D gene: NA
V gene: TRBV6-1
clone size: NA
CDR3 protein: ASSEAVGGMNTEAF

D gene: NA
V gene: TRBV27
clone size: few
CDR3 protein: ASNSPDKPYEQY

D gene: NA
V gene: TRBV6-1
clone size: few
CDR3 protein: ASILNYEQY

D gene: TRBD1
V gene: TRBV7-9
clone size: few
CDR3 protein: ASSFGQGLQPQH

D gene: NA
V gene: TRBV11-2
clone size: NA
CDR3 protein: ASSLDLSYEQF

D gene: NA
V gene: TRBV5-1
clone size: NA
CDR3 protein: ASSPDTYNEQF

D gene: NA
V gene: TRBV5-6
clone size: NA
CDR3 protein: ASSLGGGYQPQH

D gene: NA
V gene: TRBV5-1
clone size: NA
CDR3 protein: ASSLGSGAKNIQY

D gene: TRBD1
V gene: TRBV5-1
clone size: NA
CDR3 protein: ASSSLPGGNTDTQY

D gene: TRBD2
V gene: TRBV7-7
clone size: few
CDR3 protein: ASSLDLAGANEQY

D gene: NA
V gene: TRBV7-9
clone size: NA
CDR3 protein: ASTRGNYEQY

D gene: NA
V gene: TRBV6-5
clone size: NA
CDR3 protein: ASTGSGNTIY

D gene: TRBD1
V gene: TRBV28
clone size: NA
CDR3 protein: ASSFQTGGETQY

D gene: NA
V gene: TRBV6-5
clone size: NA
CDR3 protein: ASRTGRNQPQH

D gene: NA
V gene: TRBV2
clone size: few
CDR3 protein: ASSEGDSRNYEQY

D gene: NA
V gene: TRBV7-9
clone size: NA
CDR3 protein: ASSPNEGGYT

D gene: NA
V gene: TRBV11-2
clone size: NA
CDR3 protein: ASSPGETQY

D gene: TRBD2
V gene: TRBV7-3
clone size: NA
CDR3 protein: ASSFFSGEYNEQF

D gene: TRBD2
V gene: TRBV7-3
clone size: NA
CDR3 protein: ASSPGLAGYQETQY

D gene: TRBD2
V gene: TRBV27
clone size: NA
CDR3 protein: ASSRLAGGTHEQF

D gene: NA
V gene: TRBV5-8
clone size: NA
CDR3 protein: ASSLSQGPYNEQF

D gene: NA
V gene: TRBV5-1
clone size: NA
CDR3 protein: ASTTGPNTEAF

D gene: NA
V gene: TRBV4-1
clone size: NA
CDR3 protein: ASSQVRRDTYEQY

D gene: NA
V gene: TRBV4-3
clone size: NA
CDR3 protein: ASSQVVGSEQY

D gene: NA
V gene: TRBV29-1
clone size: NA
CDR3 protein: SVGGAGKLF